Listed here is a single TCR beta chain. The clone's antigen remains unknown. Base qualities are not recorded, but no much larger clone differs from it by a single base. Trimming leaves V shorter by 2 bases and J shorter by 8 bases, with the junction holding 8 bases beyond the gene matches. The cysteine opens and the phenylalanine closes a CDR3 of 15 amino acids. This entry keeps only the CDR3 DNA: 45 bases, framed from base 1. The germline V gene (reference sequence) specifies SEHNR as CDR1 and FQNEAQ as CDR2. TCRbeta CDR3 regions were amplified from genomic DNA by means of the immunoSEQ Assay, a bias-controlled multiplex PCR. The published analysis was carried out like this. The number of nucleated cells in each sample was estimated by amplification of reference gene primers within the assay. To quantify the absolute abundance of each unique TCRbeta CDR3 rearrangement, sequence reads were collapsed and filtered. For each sample, productive Simpson clonality was calculated as the square root of Simpson's diversity index across productive rearrangements. Imported from immuneACCESS, the table was reduced by TCRdb to in-frame sequences with V and J called. These copies leave out some clones; in studies compared against another copy, an unresolved V gene accounts for under half, and the cause of the remainder is not known. V, J and clone size derive from that table, while D and trimming were established from the DNA sequence. The sample yields approximately 250,000 clones; approximately 90% were counted once. The ten largest account for over 1% of the sample.

Enrolling through a virtual design, the prospective study's participants ranged in age from roughly 18 to 89 years and lived across 24 United States geographic areas. In the prospective study, participants were assigned to cohorts based on the clinical history participants reported in a screening survey and a study questionnaire. In the prospective study, whole blood, serum and a nasopharyngeal or oropharyngeal swab were collected from each participant by mobile phlebotomists. Prospective study participants could optionally give additional blood draws and questionnaires over an approximately two-month period. Before DNA extraction, prospective study blood samples were shipped either frozen or at room temperature. These data originate in a study of blood T cell repertoires in COVID-19 (dated by TCRdb to 2020 to 2022). Some background on the complete study: Samples from collaborators originated in the United States, Italy and Spain and spanned both the acute and convalescent phases of COVID-19. The material from the prospective study consisted of cDNA or gDNA derived from T cells, B-cell-depleted T cells, or PBMCs. Deeply sampled blood TCRbeta repertoires from subjects exposed to, actively infected with, or recovered from COVID-19 were included in the dataset. The repertoires were made available in a free public database intended to serve as a resource for research on the immune response to SARS-CoV-2. The samples were drawn from the first 160 participants of the ongoing ImmuneRACE study and from under 1,500 subjects provided by 6 global collaborators. A de-identified subject ID, COVID-19 status, age in years and sex were almost always included in the sample metadata. HLA class I and class II types, where available, came from metadata supplied by the sample provider rather than from assay-based typing. Study-level results and caveats: Clinical and demographic metadata were provided uncurated, with the amount varying by source and participant.

Sequenced input: PBMCs or T cells enriched from blood (not recorded which). The V and J segments used are TRBV7-9 and TRBJ2-2; the junction holds 7 bases that match TRBD2. The source is a woman in her 40s with acute COVID-19. The sequenced DNA: TGTGCCAGCAGCTTAAGATCGGGAGGTACTGGGGAGCTGTTTTTT. This gives the protein CASSLRSGGTGELFF.